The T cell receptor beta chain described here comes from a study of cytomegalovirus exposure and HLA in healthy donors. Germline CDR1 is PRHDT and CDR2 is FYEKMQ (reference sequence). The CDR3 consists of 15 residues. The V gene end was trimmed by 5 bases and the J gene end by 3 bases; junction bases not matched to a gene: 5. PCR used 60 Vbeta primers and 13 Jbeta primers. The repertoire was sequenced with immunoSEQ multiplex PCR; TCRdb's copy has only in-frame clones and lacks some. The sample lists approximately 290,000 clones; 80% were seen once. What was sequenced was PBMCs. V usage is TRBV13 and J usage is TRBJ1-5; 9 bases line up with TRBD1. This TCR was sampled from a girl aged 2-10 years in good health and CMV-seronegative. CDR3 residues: CASSNGQGINQPQHF. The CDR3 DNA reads TGTGCCAGCAGCAACGGACAGGGGATCAATCAGCCCCAGCATTTT.